These 11 T cell receptor beta chains came from one sample sequenced in a study of neoadjuvant nivolumab and ipilimumab in lung cancer. Profiled with immunoSEQ multiplex PCR; TCRdb holds only in-frame clones, not every one. The table records roughly 34,000 clones, 92% of them present only once. The material was peripheral blood, obtained after neoadjuvant nivolumab, alone or with ipilimumab, at or shortly before surgery. The receptors were sampled from an adult with non-small cell lung cancer.

The CDR3 coding sequence is TGCAGCGTTTCCGTAGGGGGAACCGGGGAGCTGTTTTTT. It encodes CSVSVGGTGELFF. V usage is TRBV29-1 and J usage is TRBJ2-2; weak D call: TRBD1 (6 bases). With 5 bases removed from V and 5 bases from J, the gap between germline ends came to 12 bases. The germline V gene encodes CDR1 SQVTM and CDR2 ANQGSEA. The CDR3 totals 13 residues.

V is TRBV29-1 and J is TRBJ1-1, with TRBD1 identical over 9 bases. This CDR3 contains 13 residues. CDR1 is SQVTM and CDR2 is ANQGSEA in the germline V gene. The V gene end was trimmed by 7 bases and the J gene end by 3 bases; junction bases not matched to a gene: 6. This chain's CDR3 is CSGRQGGHTEAFF. For the CDR3, the DNA is TGCAGCGGGAGACAGGGGGGACACACTGAAGCTTTCTTT.

The chain links TRBV18 to TRBJ2-7, with unresolved D. V shed 3 bases and J shed 0 bases, with 3 bases lying between them. Germline lookup yields CDR1 KGHSH and CDR2 LQKENI. The CDR3 is made up of 12 amino acids. The CDR3 is CASSPYSYEQYF. The CDR3 coding sequence is TGTGCCAGCTCACCGTACTCCTACGAGCAGTACTTC.

V gene TRBV9 combines with J gene TRBJ2-5; perhaps TRBD2 as D (5 bases). CDR3 size: 14 residues. Germline CDR1 reads SGDLS; CDR2 reads YYNGEE. With 0 bases removed from V and 4 bases from J, the gap between germline ends came to 10 bases. CDR3 DNA sequence: TGTGCCAGCAGCGTAGGGACTTCCGCAGAGACCCAGTACTTC. Translation: CASSVGTSAETQYF.

V usage is TRBV27 and J usage is TRBJ2-7; a weak D match, TRBD2 (7 bases). The V and J ends lost 8 bases and 9 bases respectively, with 20 bases between them. The CDR3 length is 13 residues. Germline CDR1 MNHEY, CDR2 SMNVEV (reference sequence). The CDR3 reads CASGLVGGRSQYF. The CDR3 region has the DNA TGTGCCAGCGGGCTTGTGGGGGGGCGGTCGCAGTACTTC.

The chain combines TRBV9 with TRBJ1-1; D unclear. Germline loops: CDR1 SGDLS, CDR2 YYNGEE. V dropped 0 bases and J dropped 4 bases, with 7 bases sitting between them. The CDR3 sequence is 13 residues long. The CDR3 region is CASSVAPATEAFF. The CDR3 nucleotides read TGTGCCAGCAGCGTAGCGCCGGCCACTGAAGCTTTCTTT.

The chain employs TRBV5-1 and TRBJ2-5, with 14 nucleotides matching TRBD2. The CDR3 contains 16 residues. Germline CDR1 reads SGHRS; CDR2 reads YFSETQ. V lost 5 bases, J lost 0 bases, and 3 bases stayed unmatched. The CDR3 protein is CASRMGLAGDQETQYF. The CDR3, as DNA: TGCGCCAGCAGAATGGGACTAGCGGGAGACCAAGAGACCCAGTACTTC.

V gene TRBV14 combines with J gene TRBJ1-2; tentative D call: TRBD1 (6 bases). Trimming took 3 bases from V and 8 from J, leaving 16 bases between them. The CDR3 totals 14 residues. Germline-derived CDR1 and CDR2 are SGHDN and FVKESK. This CDR3 reads CASSQVSGTSGYTF. CDR3 nucleotide sequence: TGTGCCAGCAGCCAGGTTTCCGGGACAAGCGGCTACACCTTC.

The chain joins TRBV9 to TRBJ1-4, with D perhaps TRBD1 (5 bases). Germline V gives CDR1 SGDLS, CDR2 YYNGEE. The CDR3 has 16 amino acids. With 0 bases removed from V and 7 bases from J, the gap between germline ends came to 16 bases. The CDR3 loop reads CASSVDSPGGGEKLFF. DNA of the CDR3: TGTGCCAGCAGCGTAGACAGTCCCGGCGGGGGTGAAAAACTGTTTTTT.

This chain uses TRBV28 with TRBJ2-7; D is unclear. Trimming shortened V by 5 bases and J by 7 bases, and 9 bases separated the two germline ends. The CDR3 spans 11 residues. Germline assignment: CDR1 MDHEN and CDR2 SYDVKM. DNA of the CDR3: TGTGCCAGCAGTCACTACCCTGAGCAGTACTTC. It encodes CASSHYPEQYF. Full variable domain (remainder filled in from reference TRBV28 and TRBJ2-7): DVKVTQSSRYLVKRTGEKVFLECVQDMDHENMFWYRQDPGLGLRLIYFSYDVKMKEKGDIPEGYSVSREKKERFSLILESASTNQTSMYLCASSHYPEQYFGPGTRLTVT.

Only one count was recorded for this clone. The chain carries TRBV6-6 and TRBJ2-7; the D call may be TRBD1 or TRBD2 (5 bases each). In germline, CDR1 is MNHNY, CDR2 SVGAGI (reference sequence). The length of the CDR3 is 14 residues. Trimming removed 5 bases at V and 3 bases at J, with 14 bases between. CDR3 protein: CASSHLGPNYEQYF. The CDR3, as DNA: TGTGCCAGCAGTCACTTGGGACCGAACTACGAGCAGTACTTC.